This TCR beta chain was identified in a study of cytotoxic CD8 clonotypes in ibrutinib-treated CLL. Whole-study results and caveats: A difference in sampling times existed between sustained-remission and progressing patients.

Details on this clone: No antigen is known for it.

V was trimmed by 1 base and J by 1 base, leaving 5 bases between them. The CDR3 loop spans 14 amino acids. Germline loops: CDR1 SGDLS, CDR2 YYNGEE. Clones were sequenced by immunoSEQ multiplex PCR, and TCRdb holds only the in-frame ones, with some missing. The data show around 310,000 clones, about 80% seen once. The material sequenced was PBMCs, taken before ibrutinib treatment. This chain links TRBV9 with TRBJ2-2; D gene unclear. This sequence originates from a human donor with chronic lymphocytic leukemia. The CDR3 DNA reads as TGTGCCAGCAGCGTATCCGTGAACACCGGGGAGCTGTTTTTT. Its translation: CASSVSVNTGELFF.